Following are 14 T cell receptor beta chains from one sample sequenced in a study of regulatory T cells in long-lasting Graves disease. The authors built TCR beta libraries using iRepertoire HTBI primers and Arm-PCR of CDR3 regions. TCRdb used MiXCR to reprocess the multiplex PCR reads, holding one entry per CDR3 protein. The table shows 700,000 or so distinct CDR3 sequences, with 25% to 35% occurring only once. Time point given: persistent/refractory GD, antithyroid drugs over 5 years with positive TRAb. The TCR library was prepared using RNA isolated from PBMCs. Source: peripheral blood mononuclear cells (PBMCs), taken when the disease was refractory, from a patient treated with antithyroid drugs. These receptors all come from a female donor with Graves disease.

This clonotype was counted many times. The chain links TRBV10-3 to TRBJ2-5, with D tentatively TRBD1 or TRBD2 (6 bases each). Germline V lookup: CDR1 ENHRY, CDR2 SYGVKD. This CDR3 region has 16 residues. The germline V and J ends were trimmed by 5 bases and 3 bases, with 19 bases remaining between them. CDR3 amino acids: CAISRRERGFEETQYF. Written as DNA, the CDR3 is TGTGCCATCAGTCGGAGGGAGAGGGGGTTCGAAGAGACCCAGTACTTC.

This chain links TRBV6-5 with TRBJ1-4, with a tentative D call TRBD1 (5 bases). This CDR3 comprises 14 residues. Trimming removed 4 bases from V and 0 bases from J, with 6 bases in between. Per the germline V gene, CDR1 is MNHEY and CDR2 is SVGAGI. The CDR3 reads CASSWGATNEKLFF. The CDR3 coding sequence is TGTGCCAGCAGTTGGGGGGCAACTAATGAAAAACTGTTTTTT.

There are many counts of this clonotype. This sequence joins TRBV19 and TRBJ1-2; 9 bases match TRBD1. CDR3 length: 14 residues. With V trimmed by 8 bases and J by 3 bases, 7 bases remained unmatched. The germline V gene encodes CDR1 LNHDA and CDR2 SQIVND (reference sequence). CDR3 DNA: TGTGCCAGTTGGGGGACAGGGACTGACTATGGCTACACCTTC. Protein sequence: CASWGTGTDYGYTF.

This clonotype occurred a few times. The rearrangement links TRBV7-9 to TRBJ1-4; 8 bases fit TRBD1. Germline V gene lookup returns CDR1 SEHNR and CDR2 FQNEAQ (reference sequence). Losses at the gene ends were 4 bases for V and 9 bases for J; bases not matched to a gene: 10. The CDR3 has 15 amino acids. The CDR3 sequence: CASSSGTGAPKKLFF. The CDR3 DNA reads as TGTGCCAGCAGCTCCGGGACAGGCGCACCCAAAAAACTGTTTTTT.

Only a few counts were recorded for this clonotype. The chain combines TRBV6-2 or TRBV6-3 with TRBJ1-3, with D uncertain. The CDR3 runs 14 residues. Germline loops: CDR1 MNHEY, CDR2 SVGEGT. The germline V and J ends were trimmed by 5 bases and 4 bases, with 12 bases remaining between them. The DNA for the CDR3 is TGTGCCAGCAGTGAATCGGGGAGAGGAAACACCATATATTTT. This sequence encodes CASSESGRGNTIYF.

This clonotype was counted at least ten times. CDR3 loop: CASSLTSGSYEQYF. The CDR3, as DNA: TGTGCCAGCAGCTTGACAAGCGGGTCCTACGAGCAGTACTTC. The chain carries TRBV7-9 and TRBJ2-7, with D possibly matching TRBD2 (6 bases). There are 14 residues in the CDR3. In germline, CDR1 is SEHNR, CDR2 FQNEAQ (reference sequence). V gave up 3 bases and J gave up 1 base, with 10 bases separating them.

This clonotype was counted a few times. The chain employs TRBV7-9 and TRBJ1-2; possibly TRBD1 for D (5 bases). This CDR3 is 14 amino acids long. CDR1 and CDR2 from the germline V gene are SEHNR and FQNEAQ (reference sequence). V was clipped by 3 bases and J by 7 bases, with 15 bases between them. The CDR3 nucleotides are TGTGCCAGCAGCTTGCAAATTCCAGGGATTGGCTACACCTTC. Residues: CASSLQIPGIGYTF.

This clonotype was recorded a few times. V and J are TRBV10-2 and TRBJ1-2; 12 bases map to TRBD1. The CDR3 covers 18 residues. V lost 0 bases and J lost 4; bases outside the gene matches: 9. Per the germline V gene, CDR1 is WSHSY and CDR2 is SAAADI. CDR3 nucleotides: TGCGCCAGCAGTGAGTCAGGAAAAGGGGACAGGGGGCCCTATGGCTACACCTTC. It is translated as CASSESGKGDRGPYGYTF.

This clonotype has a handful of counts. The chain carries TRBV7-6 and TRBJ1-5; D unresolved. CDR1 is SGHVS and CDR2 is FNYEAQ in the germline V gene. V was shortened by 2 bases and J by 2 bases, with 19 bases between the two germline ends. CDR3 size: 18 residues. CDR3 DNA sequence: TGTGCCAGCAGCTTAACAGCAGGTTGGATTGGTGGCAATCAGCCCCAGCATTTT. Its translation: CASSLTAGWIGGNQPQHF.

This clonotype has only a few counts. The chain employs TRBV11-2 and TRBJ2-4; TRBD1 matches 9 bases. The CDR3 has 19 amino acids. V gave up 2 bases and J gave up 2 bases; unmatched junction bases: 13. Germline V CDR1 and CDR2: SGHAT, FQNNGV. The DNA for the CDR3 is TGTGCCAGCAGCTTATCCCTATCCGGGACAGGGAGGACCAAAAACATTCAGTACTTC. Protein sequence: CASSLSLSGTGRTKNIQYF.

CDR3 in amino acids: CASQQGDGNTIYF. The DNA for the CDR3 is TGTGCCAGTCAACAGGGGGACGGAAACACCATATATTTT. The chain combines TRBV19 with TRBJ1-3; 8 bases are a match to TRBD1. Germline CDR1 and CDR2: LNHDA and SQIVND (reference sequence). J was trimmed by 4 bases and V by 8 bases; bases with no gene match: 4. The CDR3 sequence is 13 residues long.

This clonotype was counted many times. The rearrangement joins TRBV28 to TRBJ2-7, with 9 bases identical to TRBD2. V shed 6 bases and J 3 bases; nucleotides not matched to a gene: 0. This CDR3 has 12 residues. CDR1 and CDR2 (germline): MDHEN, SYDVKM. CDR3 nucleotides: TGTGCCAGCAGGACTAGCGGCTACGAGCAGTACTTC. Residues: CASRTSGYEQYF. Complete variable domain (other parts from reference TRBV28 and TRBJ2-7): DVKVTQSSRYLVKRTGEKVFLECVQDMDHENMFWYRQDPGLGLRLIYFSYDVKMKEKGDIPEGYSVSREKKERFSLILESASTNQTSMYLCASRTSGYEQYFGPGTRLTVT.

With respect to this clonotype: This is likely a read error, given that the CDR3 carries no conserved phenylalanine or tryptophan at its end. The gene calls are TRBV6-1 and TRBJ1-2; D is uncertain. Germline loops: CDR1 MNHNS, CDR2 SASEGT. This CDR3 region has 10 residues. V lost 3 bases and J 4 bases, leaving 0 bases between the germline ends. For the CDR3, the DNA is TGTGCCAGCAGTGACTATGGCTACACCTCC. Protein sequence: CASSDYGYTS.

In nucleotides, the CDR3 is TGTGCCAGTAGTATACGACAGGGGGGGATTAGGGACACTGAAGCTTTCTTT. Protein product: CASSIRQGGIRDTEAFF. J is TRBJ1-1 and V is TRBV19; 9 nucleotides agree with TRBD1. The CDR3 length is 17 residues. The ends lost 2 bases at V and 3 bases at J; junction bases unmatched: 10. Germline V gene sequence: CDR1 LNHDA, CDR2 SQIVND (reference sequence).